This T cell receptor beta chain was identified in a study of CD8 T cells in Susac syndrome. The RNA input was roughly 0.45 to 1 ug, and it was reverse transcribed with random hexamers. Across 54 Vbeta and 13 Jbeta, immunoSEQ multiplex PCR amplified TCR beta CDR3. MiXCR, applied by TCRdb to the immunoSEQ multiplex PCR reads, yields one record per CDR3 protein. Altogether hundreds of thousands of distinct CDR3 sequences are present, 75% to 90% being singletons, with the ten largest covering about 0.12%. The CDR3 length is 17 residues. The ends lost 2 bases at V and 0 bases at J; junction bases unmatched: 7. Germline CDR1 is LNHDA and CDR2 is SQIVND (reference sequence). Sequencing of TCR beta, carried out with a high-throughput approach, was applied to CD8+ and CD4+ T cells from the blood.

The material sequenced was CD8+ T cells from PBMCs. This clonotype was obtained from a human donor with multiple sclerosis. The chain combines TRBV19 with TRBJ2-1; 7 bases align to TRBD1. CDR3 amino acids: CASSITWTGSSYNEQFF. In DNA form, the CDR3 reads TGTGCCAGTAGTATAACCTGGACAGGAAGCTCCTACAATGAGCAGTTCTTC.